Listed below are T cell receptor beta chains from one sample, sequenced in a study of a mutant IDH1 vaccine in newly diagnosed glioma. Using immunoSEQ multiplex PCR, the repertoire was profiled, and TCRdb retains in-frame clones only, with some absent. The repertoire holds approximately 41,000 clones, with under 95% as singletons. For these receptors, no antigen is known. The sequenced sample was PBMCs, obtained from a glioma patient whose treatment included an IDH1 peptide vaccine. All receptors come from a man aged 45-65 years with glioma. Each CDR3 is given with its conserved first and last residue. A D gene is named only where the DNA matches it firmly.

D: .
length: 15
V: TRBV13
J: TRBJ1-2
CDR3: CASSPRTDLNYGYTF

D: .
length: 14
V: TRBV27
J: TRBJ2-2
CDR3: CASSPLRATGELFF

D: TRBD2
length: 13
V: TRBV2
J: TRBJ2-7
CDR3: CASHLTSGYEQYF

D: .
length: 16
V: TRBV15
J: TRBJ1-4
CDR3: CATSRDRGATNEKLFF

D: .
length: 13
V: TRBV7-2
J: TRBJ1-1
CDR3: CASSVSWNTEAFF

D: TRBD1
length: 16
V: TRBV7-2
J: TRBJ1-6
CDR3: CASSAGTGRYNSPLHF

D: TRBD1
length: 14
V: TRBV6-4
J: TRBJ2-2
CDR3: CASSAGQDTGELFF

D: .
length: 11
V: TRBV20-1
J: TRBJ2-7
CDR3: CSASSPYEQYF

D: TRBD1
length: 16
V: TRBV5-6
J: TRBJ1-2
CDR3: CASRLRDRGHGYGYTF

D: .
length: 19
V: TRBV30
J: TRBJ1-1
CDR3: CAWSEGGGVQVLMNTEAFF

D: .
length: 14
V: TRBV5-6
J: TRBJ2-3
CDR3: CASSFGPSTDTQYF

D: TRBD1
length: 13
V: TRBV18
J: TRBJ1-5
CDR3: CASSPDRGQPQHF

D: .
length: 16
V: TRBV9
J: TRBJ2-5
CDR3: CASSVGGSGDQETQYF

D: TRBD1
length: 15
V: TRBV9
J: TRBJ2-5
CDR3: CASSPNRDRQETQYF

D: .
length: 13
V: TRBV6-6
J: TRBJ2-4
CDR3: CASSSHTENIQYF

D: TRBD1
length: 15
V: TRBV4-1
J: TRBJ1-1
CDR3: CASSTSGTANTEAFF

D: .
length: 13
V: TRBV18
J: TRBJ2-5
CDR3: CASSTGGGETQYF

D: .
length: 14
V: TRBV28
J: TRBJ1-1
CDR3: CASSLGGVGTEAFF

D: .
length: 16
V: TRBV4-1
J: TRBJ2-5
CDR3: CASSRSPQAAQETQYF

D: .
length: 13
V: TRBV7-9
J: TRBJ1-2
CDR3: CASSLGGDGGYTF

D: .
length: 12
V: TRBV6-1
J: TRBJ2-1
CDR3: CASSESLTEQFF

D: .
length: 13
V: TRBV7-9
J: TRBJ2-7
CDR3: CASSLDASTEQYF

D: TRBD2
length: 16
V: TRBV9
J: TRBJ2-1
CDR3: CASSAGLARYYNEQFF